Sequencing of this T cell receptor beta chain was carried out in a study of T cell responses to AZD1222 COVID-19 vaccine. Assay: immunoSEQ multiplex PCR; the TCRdb copy retains only in-frame clones and omits some. The sample lists 70,000 to 85,000 clones; nearly 85% were seen once. Study-wide points: The donor group comprised mostly white British people and more females; the analysis possibly underestimated clonal diversity. The study found vaccine-associated CD4 TCRs spanning spike, dominant at 160-218 and 743-854.

As to this clone: Its cognate antigen is unknown.

The V segment lost 3 bases and the J segment 3 bases; nucleotides outside the gene matches: 1. The CDR3 totals 14 residues. CDR1 is SGHTA, CDR2 FQGNSA, per germline. The chain joins TRBV7-2 to TRBJ2-2; 7 bases are a match to TRBD1. This TCR derives from an adult in good health. Sequencing was performed on peripheral blood, taken on day 0 of AZD1222 vaccination. CDR3 in amino acids: CASSFTGDTGELFF. In DNA form, the CDR3 reads TGTGCCAGCAGCTTTACAGGGGACACCGGGGAGCTGTTTTTT.